This T cell receptor beta chain was obtained from a study of cytotoxic CD8 clonotypes in ibrutinib-treated CLL. Study-wide context: The patients comprised approximately ten relapsed/refractory and 15 treatment-naive cases, about 18 IGHV unmutated. The taking of response samples occurred after a median roughly 12 months of treatment, with a range of 6 to 36.

Here immunoSEQ multiplex PCR was the method, and the copy in TCRdb shows in-frame clones only, minus some. The sample records fewer than 400,000 clones, roughly two thirds being singletons. This clone was seen a few times. Libraries of TCR beta were made from approximately 2.2 micrograms of genomic DNA that came from cryopreserved PBMCs. The CDR3 runs 14 residues. Trimming pared 0 bases from V and 11 bases from J, leaving 11 bases between. The germline V gene encodes CDR1 LNHNV and CDR2 YYDKDF (reference sequence). The TCR comes from a human donor with chronic lymphocytic leukemia. The genes are TRBV15 and TRBJ1-6, with D maybe TRBD1 (6 bases). The sequencing here drew on PBMCs, taken after 36 months of ibrutinib treatment. CDR3 amino acids: CATSREGQGPPLHF. CDR3 in DNA: TGTGCCACCAGCAGAGAGGGTCAGGGGCCACCCCTCCACTTT.